This T cell receptor (beta chain) was observed in a study of T cells in localized non-small cell lung cancer. Overall study findings and caveats: Clonality peaked in uninvolved adjacent lung rather than tumor.

On this clone itself: The target antigen is unknown.

Some clones are missing from TCRdb's copy, which holds only in-frame ones; the method was immunoSEQ multiplex PCR. This sample has 2,000 to 3,000 clones, with approximately 22% found just once. The CDR3 is 18 residues long. The germline CDR1 and CDR2 sequences are MGHRA and YSYEKL. V lost 1 base and J lost 4; bases outside the gene matches: 11. This chain joins TRBV4-1 and TRBJ2-1; TRBD2 aligns across 9 bases. The sample here was lung tumor tissue, taken before any cancer treatment. This clonotype was sampled from a woman aged 35 to 69 with stage II squamous cell lung carcinoma. As DNA, the CDR3 is TGCGCCAGCAGCCAAGTGGCAGGTAGCGGGAGCGTTTACAATGAGCAGTTCTTC. It codes for CASSQVAGSGSVYNEQFF.